This T cell receptor (beta chain) was found in a study of T cells after yellow fever vaccination. Only a few counts were recorded for this clonotype. Because the CDR3's place on the DNA is in doubt, the DNA is left out and the CDR3 is given as listed by TCRdb. The CDR3 is 19 residues long, ends included. Germline CDR1 and CDR2: SGHAT and FQNNGV. TCRdb passed the 5' RACE reads through MiXCR, listing each CDR3 protein once. This sample carries some 420,000 distinct CDR3 sequences, about 19% of them seen once, and the ten largest clones take roughly a sixth. Sequencing was performed on PBMCs, taken before the yellow fever booster vaccination. J is TRBJ2-7 and V is TRBV11-2. This clonotype was sampled from a young man who received the YFV17D yellow fever vaccine. This CDR3 reads CASSLLQWKSSTSVEEQYV.